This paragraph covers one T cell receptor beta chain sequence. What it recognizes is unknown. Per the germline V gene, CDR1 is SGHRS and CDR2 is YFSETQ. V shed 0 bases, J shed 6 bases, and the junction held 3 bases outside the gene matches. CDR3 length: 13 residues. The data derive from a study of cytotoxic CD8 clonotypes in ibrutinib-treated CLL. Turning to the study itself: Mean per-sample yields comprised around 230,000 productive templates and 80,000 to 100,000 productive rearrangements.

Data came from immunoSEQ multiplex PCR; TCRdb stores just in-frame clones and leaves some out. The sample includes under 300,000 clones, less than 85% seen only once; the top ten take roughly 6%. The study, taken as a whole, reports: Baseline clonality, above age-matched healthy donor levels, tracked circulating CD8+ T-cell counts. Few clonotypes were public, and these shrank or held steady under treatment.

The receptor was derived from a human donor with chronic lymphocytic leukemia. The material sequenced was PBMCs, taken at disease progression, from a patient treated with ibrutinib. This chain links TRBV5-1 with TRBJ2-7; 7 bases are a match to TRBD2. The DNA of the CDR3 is TGCGCCAGCAGCTTGGCCGGACTAGGCGAGCAGTACTTC. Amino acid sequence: CASSLAGLGEQYF.